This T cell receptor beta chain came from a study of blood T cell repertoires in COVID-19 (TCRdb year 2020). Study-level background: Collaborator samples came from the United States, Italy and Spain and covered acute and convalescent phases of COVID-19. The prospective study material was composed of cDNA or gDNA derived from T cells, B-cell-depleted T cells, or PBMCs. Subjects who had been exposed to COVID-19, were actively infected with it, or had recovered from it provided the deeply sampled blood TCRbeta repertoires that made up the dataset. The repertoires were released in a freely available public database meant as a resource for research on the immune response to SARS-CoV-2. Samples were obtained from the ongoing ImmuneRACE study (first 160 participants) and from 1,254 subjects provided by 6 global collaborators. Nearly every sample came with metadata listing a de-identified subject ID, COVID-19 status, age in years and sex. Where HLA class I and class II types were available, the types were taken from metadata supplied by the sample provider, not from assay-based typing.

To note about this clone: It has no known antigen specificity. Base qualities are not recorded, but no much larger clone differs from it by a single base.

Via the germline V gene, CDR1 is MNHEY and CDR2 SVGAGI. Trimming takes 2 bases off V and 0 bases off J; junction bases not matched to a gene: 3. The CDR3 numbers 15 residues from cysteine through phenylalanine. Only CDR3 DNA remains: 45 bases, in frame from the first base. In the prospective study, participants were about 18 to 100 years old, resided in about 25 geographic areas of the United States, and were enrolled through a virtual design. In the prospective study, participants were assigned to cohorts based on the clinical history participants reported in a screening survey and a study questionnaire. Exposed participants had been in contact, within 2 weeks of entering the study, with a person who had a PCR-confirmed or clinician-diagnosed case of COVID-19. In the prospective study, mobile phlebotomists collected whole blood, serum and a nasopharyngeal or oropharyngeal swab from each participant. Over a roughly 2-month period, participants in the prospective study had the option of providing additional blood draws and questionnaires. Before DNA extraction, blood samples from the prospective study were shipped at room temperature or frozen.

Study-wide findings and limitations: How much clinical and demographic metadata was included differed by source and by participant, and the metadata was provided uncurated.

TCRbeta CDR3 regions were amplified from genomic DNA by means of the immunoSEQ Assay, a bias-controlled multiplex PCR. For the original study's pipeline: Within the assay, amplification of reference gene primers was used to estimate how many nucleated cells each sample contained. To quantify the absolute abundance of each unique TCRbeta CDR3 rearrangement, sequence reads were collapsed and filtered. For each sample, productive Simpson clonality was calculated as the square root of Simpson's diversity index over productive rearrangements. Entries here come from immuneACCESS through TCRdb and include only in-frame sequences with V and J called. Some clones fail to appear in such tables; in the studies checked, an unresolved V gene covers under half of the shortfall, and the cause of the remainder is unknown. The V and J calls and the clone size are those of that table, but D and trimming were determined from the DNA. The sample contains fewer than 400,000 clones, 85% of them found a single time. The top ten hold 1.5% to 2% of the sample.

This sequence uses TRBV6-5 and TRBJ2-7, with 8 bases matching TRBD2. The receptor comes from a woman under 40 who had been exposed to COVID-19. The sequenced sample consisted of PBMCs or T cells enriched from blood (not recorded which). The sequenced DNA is TGTGCCAGCAGTTACGTAGCGGGAAGCTCCTACGAGCAGTACTTC. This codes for CASSYVAGSSYEQYF.